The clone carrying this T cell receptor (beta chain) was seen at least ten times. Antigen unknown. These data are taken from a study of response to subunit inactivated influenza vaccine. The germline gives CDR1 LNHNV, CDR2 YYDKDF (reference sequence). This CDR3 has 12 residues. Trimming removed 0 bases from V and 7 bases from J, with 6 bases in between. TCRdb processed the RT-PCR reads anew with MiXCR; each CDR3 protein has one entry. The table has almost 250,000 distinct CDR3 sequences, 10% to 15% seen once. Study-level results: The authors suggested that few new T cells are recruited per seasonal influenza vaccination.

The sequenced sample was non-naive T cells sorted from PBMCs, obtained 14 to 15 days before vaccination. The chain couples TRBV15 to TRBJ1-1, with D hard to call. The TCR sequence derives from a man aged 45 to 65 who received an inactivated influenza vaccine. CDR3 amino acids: CATSRESIEAFF. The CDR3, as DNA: TGTGCCACCAGCAGAGAGTCAATTGAAGCTTTCTTT.